This record covers a single TCR beta chain. A second PCR of about 6 to 12 cycles used a sample-barcoded 5' primer and a J-beta primer mix. TCRdb reanalysed the 5' RACE reads using MiXCR and keeps one entry per CDR3 protein. The table shows 1.4 million or so distinct CDR3 sequences, with less than 45% occurring only once. The data were obtained in a study of blood T cells in healthy people across ages. As for the study in general: With template switching, about one barcoded beta molecule was captured per two T cells.

The TCR comes from a woman between 18 and 29 years old in good health. Sequenced input: blood.

CDR3 sequence (DNA): TGTGCCAGCTCACGGGACAGGGCGATGAACACTGAAGCTTTCTTT. Encoded protein: CASSRDRAMNTEAFF. The chain recombines TRBV18 with TRBJ1-1; TRBD1 matches 9 bases. The CDR3 is made up of 15 amino acids. J lost 0 bases, V lost 4 bases, and 3 bases had no gene match. The V gene's germline CDR1 is KGHSH and CDR2 LQKENI.